Below, 14 T cell receptor beta chains from the same sample are listed, as sequenced in a study of T cell responses to AZD1222 COVID-19 vaccine. Sequencing used immunoSEQ multiplex PCR; TCRdb keeps in-frame clones, though not all of them. This table has some 140,000 clones, approximately 91% appearing once. The source material was peripheral blood, sampled 28 days after the second AZD1222 dose. These receptors were taken from an adult who received the AZD1222 COVID-19 vaccine.

Regarding this clone: Its ends do not fully match the called genes, so a read error is possible. Other DNA variants within this sample encode the same CDR3. The chain uses TRBV3-1 (or the pseudogene TRBV3-2) and TRBJ1-2; unclear D gene. This CDR3 has 12 residues. Germline assignment: CDR1 LGHDT and CDR2 YNNKEL (reference sequence). The CDR3, as DNA: TGTGCCAGTAGCCAAGGCGGGTTTGGCTACACCTTC. Translating gives CASSQGGFGYTF.

V usage is TRBV27 and J usage is TRBJ2-2, with 11 nucleotides matching TRBD2. V trimming: 6 bases; J trimming: 6 bases; junction bases outside the gene matches: 12. The CDR3 consists of 17 residues. CDR1 and CDR2 from the germline V gene are MNHEY and SMNVEV (reference sequence). In DNA, the CDR3 is TGTGCCAGCAGACCCGCTAGACTAGCGGGGTCCCCCGGGGAGCTGTTTTTT. Its protein is CASRPARLAGSPGELFF.

This chain uses TRBV28 with TRBJ2-7; D call uncertain. Per germline, CDR1 MDHEN and CDR2 SYDVKM. Deletions cut 6 bases from V and 4 bases from J, with 13 bases between. CDR3 size: 13 residues. Written as DNA, the CDR3 is TGTGCCAGCAGCTCTCCGAACCGTTACGAGCAGTACGTC. Translation: CASSSPNRYEQYV.

The chain joins TRBV21-1 to TRBJ1-1. TRBV21-1 is a listed pseudogene. This CDR3 contains 10 residues. The CDR3 DNA reads as TGTGCCAGCCTAGAAGTAAAGGCTTTCTTT. This gives the protein CASLEVKAFF.

Here the CDR3 reads CASTPGQDTGELFF. CDR3 bases: TGTGCCAGCACTCCGGGACAGGACACCGGGGAGCTGTTTTTT. The chain recombines TRBV6-4 with TRBJ2-2; 8 positions agree with TRBD1. Germline values: CDR1 MRHNA, CDR2 SNTAGT. This CDR3 has 14 residues. V lost 7 bases, J lost 3 bases, and 4 bases stayed unmatched.

The V gene is TRBV6-5, the J gene TRBJ1-5; 9 bases line up with TRBD1. CDR1 MNHEY and CDR2 SVGAGI come from the germline V gene. The V gene end was trimmed by 5 bases and the J gene end by 8 bases; junction bases not matched to a gene: 4. This CDR3 has 13 amino acids. The CDR3 protein is CASSPGQGKPQHF. As DNA, the CDR3 is TGTGCCAGCAGTCCGGGACAGGGAAAGCCCCAGCATTTT.

This chain connects TRBV27 to TRBJ1-3; TRBD1 matches at 8 bases. Germline CDR1 reads MNHEY; CDR2 reads SMNVEV (reference sequence). Unmatched junction bases numbered 5, after V lost 8 bases and J lost 2 bases. This CDR3 spans 14 amino acids. The CDR3 spells CASRGQVAGNTIYF. DNA for the CDR3: TGTGCCAGCCGGGGACAGGTGGCTGGAAACACCATATATTTT.

The V call is TRBV5-4, the J call TRBJ1-6; D unresolved. This CDR3 is 15 amino acids long. The germline V gene encodes CDR1 SGHNT and CDR2 YYREEE (reference sequence). Trimming cost V 0 bases and J 4 bases, with 8 bases left between them. The CDR3 DNA follows: TGTGCCAGCAGCTTGGCGGGAACTTATAATTCACCCCTCCACTTT. Amino acids: CASSLAGTYNSPLHF.

The rearrangement links TRBV5-4 to TRBJ1-2; 8 nucleotides line up with TRBD1. The CDR3 is 13 residues long. The V and J ends lost 0 bases and 14 bases, in that order; junction bases with no gene match: 9. Looked up from germline, CDR1 is SGHNT and CDR2 is YYREEE (reference sequence). CDR3 in amino acids: CASSLDQGARGTF. The CDR3 nucleotides read TGTGCCAGCAGCTTGGATCAGGGGGCGAGAGGGACCTTC.

The chain has TRBV5-1 and TRBJ1-3; D uncertain. V was pared by 0 bases and J by 4 bases, with 8 bases between. The CDR3 is made up of 14 amino acids. The germline gives CDR1 SGHRS, CDR2 YFSETQ. CDR3 nucleotide sequence: TGCGCCAGCAGCTTGGACAGCACCGGAAACACCATATATTTT. The encoded protein is CASSLDSTGNTIYF.

The gene calls are TRBV12-3 or TRBV12-4 and TRBJ2-2; D call uncertain. The V end lost 1 base, the J end lost 7 bases, and 4 bases lay between the germline ends. CDR3 size: 12 residues. The DNA of the CDR3 is TGTGCCAGCAGTTTAGGAGGCGGGGAGCTGTTTTTT. It codes for CASSLGGGELFF.

The rearrangement links TRBV5-1 to TRBJ2-2; perhaps TRBD2 as D (5 bases). V lost 4 bases and J lost 6, with 19 bases in between. This CDR3 is 16 amino acids long. Per the germline V gene, CDR1 is SGHRS and CDR2 is YFSETQ. The DNA of the CDR3 is TGCGCCAGCAGCCTGCCGTTCGGGGATGGGTCCGGGGAGCTGTTTTTT. Translated: CASSLPFGDGSGELFF.

CDR3 protein: CASSLTGVNTEAFF. DNA for the CDR3: TGTGCCAGCAGCTTGACAGGGGTGAACACTGAAGCTTTCTTT. The chain employs TRBV11-3 and TRBJ1-1, with TRBD1 identical over 8 bases. J was trimmed by 0 bases and V by 3 bases; bases with no gene match: 0. Germline V gene data show CDR1 as SGHNT and CDR2 as YENEEA. The CDR3 loop spans 14 amino acids. The full variable domain, rest sourced from reference TRBV11-3 and TRBJ1-1, is EAGVVQSPRYKIIEKKQPVAFWCNPISGHNTLYWYLQNLGQGPELLIRYENEEAVDDSQLPKDRFSAERLKGVDSTLKIQPAELGDSAVYLCASSLTGVNTEAFFGQGTRLTVV.

The chain joins TRBV7-2 to TRBJ1-1; D is unclear. Germline V gene sequence: CDR1 SGHTA, CDR2 FQGNSA. The V end lost 3 bases, the J end lost 6 bases, and 11 bases lay between the germline ends. The length of the CDR3 is 13 residues. As DNA, the CDR3 is TGTGCCAGCAGCTTCTTTACTAATCCTGAAGCTTTCTTT. It specifies CASSFFTNPEAFF.